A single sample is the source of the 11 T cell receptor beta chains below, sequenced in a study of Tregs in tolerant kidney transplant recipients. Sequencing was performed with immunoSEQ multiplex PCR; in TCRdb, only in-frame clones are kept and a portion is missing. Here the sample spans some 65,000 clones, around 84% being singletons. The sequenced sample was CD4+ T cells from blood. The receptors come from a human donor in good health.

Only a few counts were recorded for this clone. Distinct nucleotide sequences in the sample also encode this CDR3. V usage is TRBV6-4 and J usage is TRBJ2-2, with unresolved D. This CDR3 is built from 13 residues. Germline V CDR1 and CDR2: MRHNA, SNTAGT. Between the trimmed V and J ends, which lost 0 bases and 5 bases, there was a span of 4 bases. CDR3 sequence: CASSDSGTGELFF. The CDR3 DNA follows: TGTGCCAGCAGTGACTCGGGGACCGGGGAGCTGTTTTTT.

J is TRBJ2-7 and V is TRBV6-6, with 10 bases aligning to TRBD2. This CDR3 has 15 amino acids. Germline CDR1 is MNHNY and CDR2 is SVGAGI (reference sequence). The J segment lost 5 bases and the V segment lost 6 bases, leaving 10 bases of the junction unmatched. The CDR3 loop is CASSRPSGSFHEQYF. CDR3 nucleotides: TGTGCCAGCAGCCGGCCTAGCGGGAGTTTCCACGAGCAGTACTTC.

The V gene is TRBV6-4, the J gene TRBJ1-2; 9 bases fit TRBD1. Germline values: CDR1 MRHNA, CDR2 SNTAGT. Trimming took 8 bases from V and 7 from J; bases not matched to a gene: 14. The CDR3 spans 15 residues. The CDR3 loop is CASLVPVQGASGYTF. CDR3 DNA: TGTGCCAGCCTAGTGCCTGTACAGGGGGCGAGTGGCTACACCTTC.

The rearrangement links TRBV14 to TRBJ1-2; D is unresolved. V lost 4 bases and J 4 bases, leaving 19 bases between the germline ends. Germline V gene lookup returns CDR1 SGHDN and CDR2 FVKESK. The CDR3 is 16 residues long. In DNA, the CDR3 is TGTGCCAGCAGCCGAGAAGCGTTGGACGGCCGCTATGGCTACACCTTC. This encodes CASSREALDGRYGYTF.

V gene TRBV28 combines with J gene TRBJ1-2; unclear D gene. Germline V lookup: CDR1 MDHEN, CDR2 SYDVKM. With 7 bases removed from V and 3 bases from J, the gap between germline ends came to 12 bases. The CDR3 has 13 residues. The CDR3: CASKSRMDYGYTF. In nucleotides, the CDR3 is TGTGCCAGCAAGAGTCGGATGGACTATGGCTACACCTTC.

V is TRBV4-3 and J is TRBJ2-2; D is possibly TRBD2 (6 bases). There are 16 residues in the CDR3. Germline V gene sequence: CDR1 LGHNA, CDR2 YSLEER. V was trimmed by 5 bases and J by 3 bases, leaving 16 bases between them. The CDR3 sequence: CASSENGGSDTGELFF. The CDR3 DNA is TGCGCCAGCAGCGAAAACGGGGGTTCGGACACCGGGGAGCTGTTTTTT.

CDR3 DNA sequence: TGTGCCAGCAGTCAGGGAAGTGAAAAACTGTTTTTT. This sequence encodes CASSQGSEKLFF. The chain combines TRBV6-5 with TRBJ1-4; D possibly corresponds to TRBD1 (5 bases). Germline CDR1 MNHEY, CDR2 SVGAGI. The CDR3 has 12 amino acids. Between the trimmed V and J ends, which lost 5 bases and 7 bases, there was a span of 8 bases.

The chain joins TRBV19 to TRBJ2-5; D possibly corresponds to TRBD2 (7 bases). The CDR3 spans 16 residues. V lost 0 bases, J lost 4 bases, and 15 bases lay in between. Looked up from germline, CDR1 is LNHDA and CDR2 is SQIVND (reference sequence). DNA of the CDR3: TGTGCCAGTAGTATAGATCAGGGGAGGGTGACAGAGACCCAGTACTTC. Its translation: CASSIDQGRVTETQYF.

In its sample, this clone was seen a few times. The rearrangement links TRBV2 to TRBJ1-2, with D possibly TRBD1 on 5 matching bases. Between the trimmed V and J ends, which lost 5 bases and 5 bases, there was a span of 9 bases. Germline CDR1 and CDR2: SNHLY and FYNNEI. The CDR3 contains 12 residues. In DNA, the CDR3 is TGTGCCAGCAGTCGGGACGGATATGGCTACACCTTC. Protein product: CASSRDGYGYTF.

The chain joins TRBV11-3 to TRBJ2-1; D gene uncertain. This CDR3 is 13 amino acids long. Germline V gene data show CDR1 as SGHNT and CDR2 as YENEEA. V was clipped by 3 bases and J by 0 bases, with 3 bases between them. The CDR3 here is CASSFSSYNEQFF. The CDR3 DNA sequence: TGTGCCAGCAGCTTCAGCTCCTACAATGAGCAGTTCTTC.

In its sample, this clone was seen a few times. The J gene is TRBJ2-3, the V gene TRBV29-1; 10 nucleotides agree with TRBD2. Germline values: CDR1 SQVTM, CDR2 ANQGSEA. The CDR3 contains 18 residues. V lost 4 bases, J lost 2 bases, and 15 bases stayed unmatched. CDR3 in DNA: TGCAGCGTTGGAGGGTGGGTAAGCGGGAGGGCGACCACAGATACGCAGTATTTT. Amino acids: CSVGGWVSGRATTDTQYF.